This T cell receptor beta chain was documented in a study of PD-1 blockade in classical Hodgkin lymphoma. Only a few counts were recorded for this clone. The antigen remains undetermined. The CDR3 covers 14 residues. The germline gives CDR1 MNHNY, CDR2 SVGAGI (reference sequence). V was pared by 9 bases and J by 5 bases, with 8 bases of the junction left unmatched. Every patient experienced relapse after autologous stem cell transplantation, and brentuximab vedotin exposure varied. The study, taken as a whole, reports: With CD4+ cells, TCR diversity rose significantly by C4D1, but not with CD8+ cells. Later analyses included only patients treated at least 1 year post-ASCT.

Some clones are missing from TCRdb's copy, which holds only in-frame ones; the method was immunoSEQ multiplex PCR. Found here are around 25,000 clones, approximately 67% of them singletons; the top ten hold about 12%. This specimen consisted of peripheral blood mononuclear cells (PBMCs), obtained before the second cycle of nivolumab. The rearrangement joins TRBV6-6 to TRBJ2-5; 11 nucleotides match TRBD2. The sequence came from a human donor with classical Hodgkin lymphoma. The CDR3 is CASASGGRAETQYF. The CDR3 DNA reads TGTGCCAGTGCTAGCGGGGGGCGAGCGGAGACCCAGTACTTC.